The 11 T cell receptor beta chains below all came from one sample that was sequenced in a study of blood T cell repertoires in COVID-19. The table came from immunoSEQ multiplex PCR; TCRdb's copy has only in-frame clones and leaves some out. The profile shows roughly 230,000 clones, 80% to 90% of them singletons. The sample was PBMCs or T cells enriched from blood (not recorded which). The receptors here all came from a man between 25 and 39 years old in a cohort exposed to, infected with or recovered from COVID-19 (not recorded which).

The chain uses TRBV25-1 and TRBJ1-2; perhaps TRBD1 as D (5 bases). CDR1 MGHDK and CDR2 SYGVNS come from the germline V gene. The CDR3 length is 13 residues. V was trimmed by 5 bases and J by 7 bases, leaving 14 bases between them. This CDR3 reads CASSMTDALGYTF. In DNA form, the CDR3 reads TGTGCCAGCAGTATGACAGATGCGCTTGGCTACACCTTC.

The CDR3 spells CSVPSGRVGGEQFF. Written as DNA, the CDR3 is TGCAGCGTTCCCAGCGGGAGAGTGGGAGGTGAGCAGTTCTTC. This chain joins TRBV29-1 and TRBJ2-1; the match to TRBD2 covers 8 bases. Germline assignment: CDR1 SQVTM and CDR2 ANQGSEA. With 5 bases clipped from V and 9 bases from J, the junction kept 12 bases outside the gene matches. The CDR3 spans 14 residues.

J is TRBJ2-7 and V is TRBV27; 7 bases fit TRBD1. Germline-derived CDR1 and CDR2 are MNHEY and SMNVEV (reference sequence). CDR3 size: 16 residues. Trimming at V came to 1 base and at J to 6 bases, leaving 12 bases not matched to a gene. CDR3 in DNA: TGTGCCAGCAGTTTATTTGCGAACAGGGGAGTGCGCGAGCAGTACTTC. Protein product: CASSLFANRGVREQYF.

The chain has TRBV29-1 and TRBJ2-2; D is unclear. V dropped 6 bases and J dropped 6 bases, with 14 bases sitting between them. The CDR3 is made up of 13 amino acids. Germline V gives CDR1 SQVTM, CDR2 ANQGSEA. CDR3 nucleotide sequence: TGCAGCGTGCACGGGTTTCAGTCCGGGGAGCTGTTTTTT. It is translated as CSVHGFQSGELFF.

The chain combines TRBV4-1 with TRBJ2-5; TRBD2 matches 8 bases. J gave up 5 bases and V 1 base, and 9 bases lay outside the gene matches. Germline CDR1 is MGHRA and CDR2 is YSYEKL. The CDR3 contains 16 residues. CDR3 protein: CASSQGSGAGEETQYF. CDR3 bases: TGCGCCAGCAGCCAAGGGAGCGGAGCGGGAGAGGAGACCCAGTACTTC.

The J gene is TRBJ1-2, the V gene TRBV6-5; D may be TRBD1 (6 bases). Germline V lookup: CDR1 MNHEY, CDR2 SVGAGI. The V end was cut by 5 bases, the J end by 8 bases, with 18 bases between. CDR3 size: 14 residues. The CDR3 nucleotides are TGTGCCAGCAGTCCAACGACAGGACCTTCGGGCTACACCTTC. It codes for CASSPTTGPSGYTF.

The chain uses TRBV5-3 and TRBJ2-7; D gene unclear. TRBV5-3 belongs to the ORF category, with a function that is uncertain. The CDR3 sequence is 16 residues long. The V and J ends lost 5 bases and 2 bases respectively, with 20 bases between them. The CDR3 loop reads CARRSRSAIPTYEQYF. The CDR3 nucleotides are TGTGCCAGAAGATCACGTTCAGCGATCCCTACCTACGAGCAGTACTTC.

This clone was counted once. The chain has TRBV11-1 and TRBJ1-1, with D uncertain. The CDR3 runs to 13 residues. Trimming stripped 6 bases from V and 7 bases from J, with 15 bases between. Germline values: CDR1 SGHAT, CDR2 FQDESV (reference sequence). The CDR3 DNA sequence: TGTGCCAGCAGTCCCCCCGGGTACGGTGAAGCTTTCTTT. Its protein product is CASSPPGYGEAFF. Full variable domain (remainder filled in from reference TRBV11-1 and TRBJ1-1): EAEVAQSPRYKITEKSQAVAFWCDPISGHATLYWYRQILGQGPELLVQFQDESVVDDSQLPKDRFSAERLKGVDSTLKIQPAELGDSAMYLCASSPPGYGEAFFGQGTRLTVV.

This chain joins TRBV7-2 and TRBJ2-7, with TRBD1 identical over 8 bases. Germline V gene lookup returns CDR1 SGHTA and CDR2 FQGNSA. J gave up 4 bases and V 1 base, and 9 bases lay outside the gene matches. The CDR3 covers 16 residues. The CDR3 nucleotides are TGTGCCAGCAGCTTAGGGGCCGGGACAGGAGTTTACGAGCAGTACTTC. Translating it yields CASSLGAGTGVYEQYF.

This rearrangement joins TRBV9 to TRBJ1-1, with TRBD1 matching 9 bases. The CDR3 is made up of 16 amino acids. V was pared by 3 bases and J by 4 bases, with 10 bases of the junction left unmatched. Germline assignment: CDR1 SGDLS and CDR2 YYNGEE. The CDR3 sequence: CASSDTGGNSVTEAFF. For the CDR3, the DNA is TGTGCCAGCAGCGATACAGGGGGCAACTCTGTCACTGAAGCTTTCTTT.

This clone appeared a single time. The chain links TRBV29-1 to TRBJ2-2; the D is unclear. The CDR3 is 13 amino acids. Germline V CDR1 and CDR2: SQVTM, ANQGSEA. The V gene lost 4 bases and the J gene lost 2 bases, with 8 bases spanning the gap. The CDR3 sequence: CSVGRANTGELFF. The CDR3 region has the DNA TGCAGCGTTGGTCGCGCAAACACCGGGGAGCTGTTTTTT.